Following are 30 T cell receptor beta chains from one sample sequenced in a study of T cells in Graves' hyperthyroidism and ophthalmopathy. TCR beta CDR3 regions were amplified from RNA. Primed by the HTBI set, a first-round RT-PCR was run on the TCR CDR3. TCRdb ran MiXCR on the multiplex PCR reads and lists one entry per CDR3 protein. The sample lists about 460,000 distinct CDR3 sequences; roughly 22% were seen once. The sample taken for sequencing was blood. These receptors were obtained from an older woman with Graves' ophthalmopathy.

The V call is TRBV11-2, the J call TRBJ1-1; D remains unclear. CDR1 and CDR2 from the germline V gene are SGHAT and FQNNGV. The CDR3 covers 13 residues. The V gene lost 11 bases and the J gene lost 4 bases, with 17 bases spanning the gap. CDR3: CACGYQWRTEAFF. CDR3 DNA: TGTGCCTGTGGTTATCAGTGGCGCACTGAAGCTTTCTTT.

The chain combines TRBV7-2 with TRBJ1-2; no reliable D call. V was shortened by 1 base and J by 3 bases, with 9 bases between the two germline ends. The CDR3 sequence is 14 residues long. Germline V gene data show CDR1 as SGHTA and CDR2 as FQGNSA. CDR3 DNA: TGTGCCAGCAGCTTAGATAGCACCTACTATGGCTACACCTTC. Its translation is CASSLDSTYYGYTF. The complete variable domain, with remaining parts taken from reference TRBV7-2 and TRBJ1-2, reads GAGVSQSPSNKVTEKGKDVELRCDPISGHTALYWYRQSLGQGLEFLIYFQGNSAPDKSGLPSDRFSAERTGGSVSTLTIQRTQQEDSAVYLCASSLDSTYYGYTFGSGTRLTVV.

This clonotype was seen repeatedly, ten times or more. The chain is built from TRBV7-8 and TRBJ1-5; 7 positions agree with TRBD1. The CDR3 spans 14 residues. Germline V gene lookup returns CDR1 SGHVS and CDR2 FQNEAQ. Trimming at V came to 5 bases and at J to 4 bases, leaving 5 bases not matched to a gene. CDR3 residues: CASSHTGANQPQHF. The CDR3 DNA sequence: TGTGCCAGCAGCCATACAGGGGCGAATCAGCCCCAGCATTTT.

This clonotype was counted ten times or more. V gene TRBV6-2 or TRBV6-3 combines with J gene TRBJ2-7; the match to TRBD2 covers 10 bases. This CDR3 spans 16 amino acids. The ends lost 6 bases at V and 1 base at J; junction bases unmatched: 9. Germline loops: CDR1 MNHEY, CDR2 SVGEGT. CDR3 nucleotides: TGTGCCAGCAGGCCTAATAGCGGGAGGCAATCCTACGAGCAGTACTTC. Its translation is CASRPNSGRQSYEQYF.

This clonotype was picked up many times. The chain combines TRBV20-1 with TRBJ1-1; 8 positions match TRBD1. There are 14 residues in the CDR3. CDR1 is DFQATT and CDR2 is SNEGSKA in the germline V gene (reference sequence). Trimming at V came to 0 bases and at J to 5 bases, leaving 5 bases not matched to a gene. Here the CDR3 reads CSARDQGARTEAFF. CDR3 in DNA: TGCAGTGCTAGAGATCAGGGGGCGAGGACTGAAGCTTTCTTT.

In its sample, this clonotype was seen once. V is TRBV30 and J is TRBJ1-5; 10 nucleotides line up with TRBD1. The CDR3 spans 16 residues. CDR1 and CDR2 from the germline V gene are GTSNPN and SVGIG (reference sequence). The V gene end was trimmed by 2 bases and the J gene end by 3 bases; junction bases not matched to a gene: 7. The CDR3 bases are TGTGCCTGGAGTCCCCGGGGACAGGGGAACAATCAGCCCCAGCATTTT. This gives the protein CAWSPRGQGNNQPQHF.

This CDR3 reads CASSRGLAGAIQYF. CDR3 DNA sequence: TGTGCCAGCAGCCGAGGACTAGCGGGAGCCATTCAGTATTTT. The chain recombines TRBV7-2 with TRBJ2-3; 13 nucleotides agree with TRBD2. Germline-derived CDR1 and CDR2 are SGHTA and FQGNSA. There are 14 residues in the CDR3. Unmatched junction bases numbered 8, after V lost 5 bases and J lost 12 bases.

This clonotype came up many times. The J gene is TRBJ1-1, the V gene TRBV29-1; 7 nucleotides agree with TRBD1. This CDR3 contains 15 residues. Unmatched junction bases numbered 10, after V lost 4 bases and J lost 2 bases. Germline V CDR1 and CDR2: SQVTM, ANQGSEA. The CDR3 is CSVGRLQGLNTEAFF. As DNA, the CDR3 is TGCAGCGTTGGCCGGCTACAGGGGTTAAACACTGAAGCTTTCTTT.

The genes are TRBV19 and TRBJ1-5; 8 nucleotides align to TRBD1. V lost 5 bases to trimming and J lost 5 bases; unmatched junction nucleotides: 5. The CDR3 runs to 14 residues. Germline CDR1 is LNHDA and CDR2 is SQIVND (reference sequence). CDR3 nucleotides: TGTGCCAGTAGTGCTGACAGGGGCTATCAGCCCCAGCATTTT. The encoded protein is CASSADRGYQPQHF.

CDR3 loop: CSVERLKGPNYGYTF. In DNA, the CDR3 is TGCAGCGTTGAGCGCCTGAAGGGCCCTAACTATGGCTACACCTTC. The chain has TRBV29-1 and TRBJ1-2, with D unresolved. V was trimmed by 3 bases and J by 0 bases, leaving 14 bases between them. The CDR3 is 15 residues long. The germline CDR1 and CDR2 sequences are SQVTM and ANQGSEA. The variable domain in full, with the rest retrieved from reference TRBV29-1 and TRBJ1-2, is SAVISQKPSRDICQRGTSLTIQCQVDSQVTMMFWYRQQPGQSLTLIATANQGSEATYESGFVIDKFPISRPNLTFSTLTVSNMSPEDSSIYLCSVERLKGPNYGYTFGSGTRLTVV.

This clonotype was seen repeatedly, ten times or more. The chain recombines TRBV3-1 with TRBJ1-1; TRBD1 aligns across 7 bases. The J segment lost 0 bases and the V segment lost 6 bases, leaving 1 base of the junction unmatched. Germline assignment: CDR1 LGHDT and CDR2 YNNKEL (reference sequence). The CDR3 runs to 13 residues. DNA of the CDR3: TGTGCCAGCAGTCAGGGGGTGAACACTGAAGCTTTCTTT. Translation: CASSQGVNTEAFF.

The rearrangement links TRBV10-3 to TRBJ2-3; 10 nucleotides line up with TRBD2. The germline V gene encodes CDR1 ENHRY and CDR2 SYGVKD. Trimming removed 5 bases from V and 2 bases from J; junction bases left unmatched: 7. The length of the CDR3 is 16 residues. The chain's CDR3 is CAISPRTSGNTDTQYF. The CDR3 DNA sequence: TGTGCCATCAGTCCGCGGACTAGCGGCAACACAGATACGCAGTATTTT.

A note on this clonotype: Being one base from a much bigger clone, this may be a read error. The chain recombines TRBV10-3 with TRBJ1-2; D ambiguous. The CDR3 is 14 residues long. V was pared by 2 bases and J by 3 bases, with 10 bases between. Germline CDR1 is ENHRY and CDR2 is SYGVKD. CDR3 residues: CAISEPPSDYGYTF. The DNA of the CDR3 is TGTGCCATCAGTGAGCCACCTTCCGACTATGGCTACACCTTC.

This clonotype was detected many times. This chain links TRBV5-1 with TRBJ2-3, with D possibly matching TRBD1 (6 bases). Trimming removed 0 bases at V and 5 bases at J, with 10 bases between. The CDR3 totals 14 residues. Germline CDR1 is SGHRS and CDR2 is YFSETQ. The chain's CDR3 is CASSLDIGGDTQYF. The DNA of the CDR3 is TGCGCCAGCAGCTTGGACATAGGGGGAGATACGCAGTATTTT. Looking up the rest from reference TRBV5-1 and TRBJ2-3 gives the full variable domain: KAGVTQTPRYLIKTRGQQVTLSCSPISGHRSVSWYQQTPGQGLQFLFEYFSETQRNKGNFPGRFSGRQFSNSRSEMNVSTLELGDSALYLCASSLDIGGDTQYFGPGTRLTVL.

This clonotype was seen more than once but under ten times. This rearrangement joins TRBV9 to TRBJ2-3; no clear D gene. The germline V gene has CDR1 SGDLS and CDR2 YYNGEE. This CDR3 is 15 amino acids long. Trimming cost V 0 bases and J 3 bases, with 11 bases left between them. This chain's CDR3 is CASSVAGKVTDTQYF. DNA for the CDR3: TGTGCCAGCAGCGTAGCCGGCAAAGTGACAGATACGCAGTATTTT.

This chain links TRBV5-5 with TRBJ2-2; 7 bases map to TRBD1. Germline trimming cut 4 bases from V and 1 base from J; bases unmatched to any gene: 4. The germline V gene encodes CDR1 SGHKS and CDR2 YYEKEE (reference sequence). This CDR3 has 15 residues. The CDR3, as DNA: TGTGCCAGCAGCCGACAGGGTGGGAACACCGGGGAGCTGTTTTTT. Translating it yields CASSRQGGNTGELFF.

This clonotype turned up a few times. This chain joins TRBV20-1 and TRBJ2-2, with 7 bases fitting TRBD1. CDR3 length equals 15 residues. V lost 5 bases to trimming and J lost 0 bases; unmatched junction nucleotides: 6. CDR1 is DFQATT, CDR2 SNEGSKA, per germline (reference sequence). The CDR3 DNA reads TGCAGTGCTGATAGGGGGCAACCGAACACCGGGGAGCTGTTTTTT. This translates into CSADRGQPNTGELFF.

This chain uses TRBV7-9 with TRBJ1-6, with D unclear. The germline CDR1 and CDR2 sequences are SEHNR and FQNEAQ (reference sequence). The length of the CDR3 is 16 residues. V was pared by 5 bases and J by 0 bases, with 11 bases between. This chain's CDR3 is CASSQGRSSYNSPLHF. CDR3 coding DNA: TGTGCCAGCAGCCAAGGGAGGAGCTCCTATAATTCACCCCTCCACTTT.

J is TRBJ2-5 and V is TRBV7-9; 9 positions agree with TRBD1. Germline V gene lookup returns CDR1 SEHNR and CDR2 FQNEAQ (reference sequence). With V trimmed by 0 bases and J by 5 bases, 7 bases remained unmatched. The CDR3 has 16 residues. CDR3 residues: CASSLAGTGRRETQYF. The CDR3 coding sequence is TGTGCCAGCAGCTTAGCCGGGACAGGGCGGAGGGAGACCCAGTACTTC. The variable domain in full, with the rest retrieved from reference TRBV7-9 and TRBJ2-5, is DTGVSQNPRHKITKRGQNVTFRCDPISEHNRLYWYRQTLGQGPEFLTYFQNEAQLEKSRLLSDRFSAERPKGSFSTLEIQRTEQGDSAMYLCASSLAGTGRRETQYFGPGTRLLVL.

This chain uses TRBV5-1 with TRBJ2-7; D unresolved. CDR1 SGHRS and CDR2 YFSETQ come from the germline V gene. Between the trimmed V and J ends, which lost 0 bases and 3 bases, there was a span of 13 bases. The CDR3 runs to 15 residues. CDR3: CASSLGEDLYYEQYF. The CDR3 DNA reads TGCGCCAGCAGCTTGGGTGAGGACCTTTACTACGAGCAGTACTTC. Full variable domain (missing parts from reference TRBV5-1 and TRBJ2-7): KAGVTQTPRYLIKTRGQQVTLSCSPISGHRSVSWYQQTPGQGLQFLFEYFSETQRNKGNFPGRFSGRQFSNSRSEMNVSTLELGDSALYLCASSLGEDLYYEQYFGPGTRLTVT.

This sequence joins TRBV30 and TRBJ2-3, with D perhaps TRBD2 (6 bases). There are 15 residues in the CDR3. The germline V and J ends were trimmed by 4 bases and 4 bases, with 18 bases remaining between them. Germline V gene data show CDR1 as GTSNPN and CDR2 as SVGIG (reference sequence). DNA of the CDR3: TGTGCCTGGACCCCCCGGGGGTACGGCGCAGATACGCAGTATTTT. It yields the protein CAWTPRGYGADTQYF.

This clonotype turned up a few times. This chain uses TRBV7-3 with TRBJ2-3, with TRBD1 matching over 8 bases. J gave up 4 bases and V 5 bases, and 5 bases lay outside the gene matches. Germline CDR1 is SGHTA and CDR2 is FQGTGA. This CDR3 has 14 amino acids. The chain's CDR3 is CASSRDRNADTQYF. The CDR3 DNA is TGTGCCAGCAGCCGGGACAGGAACGCAGATACGCAGTATTTT.

CDR3 protein: CASSLVGRLYEQYF. DNA of the CDR3: TGTGCCAGCAGCCTAGTGGGGCGTCTATACGAGCAGTACTTC. The V gene is TRBV2, the J gene TRBJ2-7, with D possibly matching TRBD1 (5 bases). Trimming shortened V by 6 bases and J by 4 bases, and 16 bases separated the two germline ends. In germline, CDR1 is SNHLY, CDR2 FYNNEI. CDR3 length: 14 amino acids.

This clonotype came up many times. The chain employs TRBV6-1 and TRBJ1-1; D is unclear. The CDR3 runs to 13 residues. The germline CDR1 and CDR2 sequences are MNHNS and SASEGT. The DNA for the CDR3 is TGTGCTAGCCAGGAGGGCCAGAACACTGAAGCTTTCTTT. It encodes CASQEGQNTEAFF.

The chain links TRBV5-4 to TRBJ2-5, with a weak D call TRBD2 (6 bases). Deletions cut 4 bases from V and 3 bases from J, with 13 bases between. The germline V gene encodes CDR1 SGHNT and CDR2 YYREEE (reference sequence). The CDR3 consists of 14 residues. DNA of the CDR3: TGTGCCAGCAGCCTCACGGGACTGAAAGAGACCCAGTACTTC. Its protein is CASSLTGLKETQYF. Drawing the rest from reference TRBV5-4 and TRBJ2-5, the complete variable domain is ETGVTQSPTHLIKTRGQQVTLRCSSQSGHNTVSWYQQALGQGPQFIFQYYREEENGRGNFPPRFSGLQFPNYSSELNVNALELDDSALYLCASSLTGLKETQYFGPGTRLLVL.

This clonotype is termed medium-sized. The CDR3 reads CASSPLWPAGGGANEQFF. CDR3 nucleotides: TGTGCCAGCAGCCCACTCTGGCCAGCGGGAGGGGGGGCGAATGAGCAGTTCTTC. V and J are TRBV5-5 and TRBJ2-1, with 10 bases that match TRBD2. CDR1 and CDR2 (germline): SGHKS, YYEKEE (reference sequence). This CDR3 region has 18 residues. After removal of 4 bases from V and 7 bases from J, the junction contained 17 bases not matched to a gene.

This chain connects TRBV19 to TRBJ1-1; D is possibly TRBD1 (6 bases). V lost 4 bases and J lost 7, with 16 bases in between. CDR1 is LNHDA, CDR2 SQIVND, per germline (reference sequence). The CDR3 sequence is 14 residues long. The CDR3 DNA reads TGTGCCAGTAGTACCACGACAGGATTTGGTGAAGCTTTCTTT. Translation: CASSTTTGFGEAFF.

This clonotype was counted a few times. The genes are TRBV29-1 and TRBJ1-1, with TRBD1 as a possible D gene (6 bases). Germline V gives CDR1 SQVTM, CDR2 ANQGSEA. The CDR3 is made up of 13 amino acids. Trimming took 6 bases from V and 5 from J, leaving 16 bases between them. This CDR3 reads CSVPTGARTEAFF. As DNA, the CDR3 is TGCAGCGTCCCGACAGGAGCTCGGACTGAAGCTTTCTTT.

This clonotype was counted at least ten times. V gene TRBV18 combines with J gene TRBJ2-1, with 9 bases lining up with TRBD1. CDR3 length: 13 residues. The V and J ends lost 3 bases and 9 bases, in that order; junction bases with no gene match: 3. Germline CDR1 and CDR2: KGHSH and LQKENI. The CDR3 bases are TGTGCCAGCTCACCGGACAGGGGTATTGAGCAGTTCTTC. It is translated as CASSPDRGIEQFF.

This clonotype was detected only a few times. The chain is built from TRBV7-2 and TRBJ1-1; 9 bases are a match to TRBD1. The germline gives CDR1 SGHTA, CDR2 FQGNSA. V shed 3 bases and J 5 bases; nucleotides not matched to a gene: 4. This CDR3 spans 14 amino acids. The CDR3 loop reads CASSFRTGATEAFF. CDR3 sequence (DNA): TGTGCCAGCAGCTTTCGGACAGGGGCAACTGAAGCTTTCTTT.